This T cell receptor (beta chain) came from a study of PD-1 blockade in classical Hodgkin lymphoma. General observations from the study: TCR diversity in CD4+, not CD8+, cells rose significantly by C4D1. Sources of repertoire differences remain undefined, possibly disease activity or prior therapy.

The sample's time point: cycle 4 day 1 (C4D1), after around six weeks of nivolumab. Patients all relapsed after autologous stem cell transplantation, and there was variation in brentuximab vedotin exposure. Assay used: immunoSEQ multiplex PCR; TCRdb lists only in-frame clones, some missing. The sample lists 40,000 to 50,000 clones; approximately 71% were seen once. This CDR3 has 16 amino acids. Germline V gene sequence: CDR1 LGHNA, CDR2 YSLEER. Trimming removed 3 bases from V and 2 bases from J; junction bases left unmatched: 7. With respect to this clone: Its antigen is undetermined.

This sequence originates from a human donor with classical Hodgkin lymphoma. Source: peripheral blood mononuclear cells (PBMCs), taken before the fourth cycle of nivolumab. The rearrangement links TRBV4-3 to TRBJ1-5; 7 bases match TRBD1. CDR3 residues: CASSQAWTGGNQPQHF. DNA of the CDR3: TGCGCCAGCAGCCAGGCCTGGACAGGCGGCAATCAGCCCCAGCATTTT.